The present T cell receptor (beta chain) was sequenced within a study of identical twins. TCRdb ran MiXCR on the 5' RACE reads and lists one entry per CDR3 protein. The sample includes 200,000 to 250,000 distinct CDR3 sequences, roughly 7% of them seen just once. In its sample, this clonotype was seen many times. Only healthy Caucasians were enrolled as donors. These same data were also listed under a study on yellow fever vaccine responses in identical twins.

The sequence was obtained from a woman under 30 in good health. Input material: memory (CD45RO+) T cells sorted from blood.

CDR3 region: CASSYSRGEQFF. Here the CDR3 DNA reads TGTGCCAGCAGTTACTCGAGGGGCGAGCAGTTCTTC. This sequence joins TRBV6-5 and TRBJ2-1; D may correspond to TRBD1 or TRBD2 (5 bases each). Looked up from germline, CDR1 is MNHEY and CDR2 is SVGAGI. The CDR3 is 12 residues long. Trimming took off 0 bases at V and 10 bases at J, with 7 bases between the two ends.